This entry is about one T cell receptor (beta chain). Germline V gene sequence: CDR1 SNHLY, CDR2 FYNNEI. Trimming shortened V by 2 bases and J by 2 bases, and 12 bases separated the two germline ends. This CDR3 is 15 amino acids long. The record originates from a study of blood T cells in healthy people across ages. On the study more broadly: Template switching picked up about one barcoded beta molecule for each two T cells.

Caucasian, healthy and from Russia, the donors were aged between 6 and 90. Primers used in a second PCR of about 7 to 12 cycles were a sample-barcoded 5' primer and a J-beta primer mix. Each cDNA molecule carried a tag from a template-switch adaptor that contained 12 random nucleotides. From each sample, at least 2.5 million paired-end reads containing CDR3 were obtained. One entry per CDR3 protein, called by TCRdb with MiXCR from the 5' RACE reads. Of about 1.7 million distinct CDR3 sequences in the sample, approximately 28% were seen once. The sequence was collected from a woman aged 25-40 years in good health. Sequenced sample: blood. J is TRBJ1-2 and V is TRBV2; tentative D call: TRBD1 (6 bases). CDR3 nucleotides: TGTGCCAGCAGTGAATGGACAGATTGGAACTATGGCTACACCTTC. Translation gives CASSEWTDWNYGYTF.